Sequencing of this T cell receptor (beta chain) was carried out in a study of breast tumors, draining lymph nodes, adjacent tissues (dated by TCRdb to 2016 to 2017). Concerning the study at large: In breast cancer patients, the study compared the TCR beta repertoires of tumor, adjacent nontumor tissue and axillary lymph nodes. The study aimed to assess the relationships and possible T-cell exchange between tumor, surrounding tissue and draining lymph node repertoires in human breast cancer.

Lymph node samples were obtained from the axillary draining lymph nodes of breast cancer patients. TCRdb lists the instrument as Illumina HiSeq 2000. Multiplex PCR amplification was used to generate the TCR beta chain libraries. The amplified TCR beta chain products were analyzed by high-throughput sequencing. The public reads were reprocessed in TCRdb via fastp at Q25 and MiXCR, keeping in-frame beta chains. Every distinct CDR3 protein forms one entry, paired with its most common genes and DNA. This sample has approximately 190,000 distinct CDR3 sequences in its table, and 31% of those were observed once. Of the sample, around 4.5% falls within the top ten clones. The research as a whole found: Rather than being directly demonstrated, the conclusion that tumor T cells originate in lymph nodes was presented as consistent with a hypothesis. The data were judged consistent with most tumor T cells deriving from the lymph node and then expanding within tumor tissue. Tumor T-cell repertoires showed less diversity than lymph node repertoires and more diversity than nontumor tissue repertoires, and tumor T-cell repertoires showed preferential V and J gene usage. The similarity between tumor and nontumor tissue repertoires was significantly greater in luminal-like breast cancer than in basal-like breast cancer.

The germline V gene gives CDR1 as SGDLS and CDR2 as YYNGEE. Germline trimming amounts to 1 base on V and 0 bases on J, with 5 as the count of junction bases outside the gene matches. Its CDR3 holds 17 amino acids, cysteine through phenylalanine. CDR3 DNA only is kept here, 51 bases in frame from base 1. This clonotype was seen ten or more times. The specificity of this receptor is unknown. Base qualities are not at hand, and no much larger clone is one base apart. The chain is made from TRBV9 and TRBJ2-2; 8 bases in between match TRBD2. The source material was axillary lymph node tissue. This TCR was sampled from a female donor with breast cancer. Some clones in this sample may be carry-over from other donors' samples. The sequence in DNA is TGTGCCAGCAGCGTACCCCGGGAGGGTCCGAACACCGGGGAGCTGTTTTTT. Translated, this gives CASSVPREGPNTGELFF.